Listed here are 22 T cell receptor beta chains from one sample, sequenced in a study of CD8 T cells in ankylosing spondylitis. Whole-study findings and limits: A TCR beta motif made of fewer than ten highly homologous variants seemed typical of ankylosing spondylitis blood.

No cognate antigen is known for these TCRs. TCRdb passed the 5' RACE reads through MiXCR, listing each CDR3 protein once. This table has fewer than 400,000 distinct CDR3 sequences, 8% appearing once. The sequenced sample was blood, either unsorted or a sorted T cell fraction (not recorded which). These receptors originate from a male donor with ankylosing spondylitis.

This clonotype was recorded only once. The V call is TRBV9, the J call TRBJ2-7; 9 bases are a match to TRBD2. Germline V gene lookup returns CDR1 SGDLS and CDR2 YYNGEE. The CDR3 has 14 amino acids. Losses at the gene ends were 3 bases for V and 0 bases for J; bases not matched to a gene: 1. The CDR3 loop reads CASSGSGSSYEQYF. CDR3 nucleotide sequence: TGTGCCAGCAGCGGTAGCGGGAGCTCCTACGAGCAGTACTTC.

This clonotype was seen only a few times. The chain carries TRBV7-2 and TRBJ1-1, with D perhaps matching TRBD1 (6 bases). Trimming removed 2 bases from V and 11 bases from J, with 15 bases in between. This CDR3 has 13 amino acids. Germline V gene lookup returns CDR1 SGHTA and CDR2 FQGNSA. CDR3 protein: CASSLLWAGDAFF. CDR3 DNA sequence: TGTGCCAGCAGCTTATTATGGGCAGGGGATGCTTTCTTT.

V and J are TRBV27 and TRBJ2-5; 10 bases map to TRBD2. The CDR3 runs 15 residues. V dropped 4 bases and J dropped 2; count of bases not matched to a gene: 4. Looked up from germline, CDR1 is MNHEY and CDR2 is SMNVEV (reference sequence). The CDR3 nucleotides are TGTGCCAGCAGTTCTTGGACTAGCGGACAAGAGACCCAGTACTTC. Protein: CASSSWTSGQETQYF.

This clonotype was counted only a few times. The V and J genes are TRBV2 and TRBJ2-7; D is undetermined. CDR1 and CDR2 from the germline V gene are SNHLY and FYNNEI. V was shortened by 5 bases and J by 2 bases, with 10 bases between the two germline ends. CDR3 length equals 13 residues. Here the CDR3 DNA reads TGTGCCAGCAGTCCGGCTAGGCCCTACGAGCAGTACTTC. It encodes CASSPARPYEQYF.

Only a few counts were recorded for this clonotype. The CDR3 region has the DNA TGTGCCAGCAGCTCCCGTTGGGGGCCCTACGAGCAGTACTTC. It codes for CASSSRWGPYEQYF. The chain recombines TRBV6-1 with TRBJ2-7; the D gene is possibly TRBD1 (6 bases). The CDR3 contains 14 residues. CDR1 and CDR2 (germline): MNHNS, SASEGT. V lost 6 bases and J lost 2, with 14 bases in between.

This clonotype was detected only a few times. The rearrangement links TRBV11-2 to TRBJ2-1; D is perhaps TRBD2 (6 bases). The ends were cut back, 5 bases at V and 10 bases at J, with 12 bases in the middle. Per the germline V gene, CDR1 is SGHAT and CDR2 is FQNNGV. The length of the CDR3 is 12 residues. CDR3 residues: CASSPWAGEQFF. CDR3 nucleotides: TGTGCCAGCAGCCCGTGGGCGGGAGAGCAGTTCTTC.

In its sample, this clonotype was seen many times. V and J are TRBV12-3 or TRBV12-4 and TRBJ1-6; 7 nucleotides align to TRBD1. With V trimmed by 5 bases and J by 6 bases, 4 bases remained unmatched. The CDR3 is 14 amino acids. The CDR3 DNA is TGTGCCAGCAGTGACGGGACAGTTAATTCACCCCTCCACTTT. Translated, it gives CASSDGTVNSPLHF.

This clonotype was observed a handful of times. The gene calls are TRBV20-1 and TRBJ1-3; no reliable D call. The CDR3 has 14 amino acids. Trimming stripped 5 bases from V and 3 bases from J, with 14 bases between. CDR1 is DFQATT, CDR2 SNEGSKA, per germline (reference sequence). CDR3 sequence: CSAPEGAIGNTIYF. The CDR3 region has the DNA TGCAGTGCTCCGGAAGGAGCGATTGGAAACACCATATATTTT.

The chain combines TRBV11-2 with TRBJ2-1, with D perhaps TRBD2 (5 bases). The CDR3 is 13 amino acids. The germline V gene encodes CDR1 SGHAT and CDR2 FQNNGV. The V and J ends lost 5 bases and 10 bases respectively, with 15 bases between them. As DNA, the CDR3 is TGTGCCAGCAGCCTCGAGGGTTTGGGAGAGCAGTTCTTC. It codes for CASSLEGLGEQFF.

This clonotype was picked up many times. The junction does not match germline at one end; this may be a read error. The rearrangement uses TRBV5-1 and TRBJ2-7; D possibly corresponds to TRBD2 (5 bases). Germline assignment: CDR1 SGHRS and CDR2 YFSETQ. This CDR3 spans 13 amino acids. CDR3 coding DNA: TGTGCCAGCAGTTTGGCGGGCTCCTACGAGCAGTACTTC. Amino acid sequence: CASSLAGSYEQYF.

J is TRBJ2-3 and V is TRBV5-5; D uncertain. Trimming took 0 bases from V and 2 from J, leaving 16 bases between them. CDR3 size: 17 residues. Germline values: CDR1 SGHKS, CDR2 YYEKEE (reference sequence). The DNA of the CDR3 is TGTGCCAGCAGCTTGGTGCAGCAGACCAGCTACACAGATACGCAGTATTTT. Protein sequence: CASSLVQQTSYTDTQYF.

The chain has TRBV7-3 and TRBJ1-2, with a tentative D call TRBD1 (5 bases). Trimming cost V 3 bases and J 8 bases, with 13 bases left between them. The CDR3 length is 13 residues. The germline V gene has CDR1 SGHTA and CDR2 FQGTGA. CDR3: CASSLGPALGYTF. The CDR3 nucleotides are TGTGCCAGCAGCTTGGGACCAGCCTTAGGCTACACCTTC.

The J gene is TRBJ2-2, the V gene TRBV27; TRBD1 aligns across 8 bases. The length of the CDR3 is 15 residues. The germline V gene encodes CDR1 MNHEY and CDR2 SMNVEV (reference sequence). After removal of 6 bases from V and 3 bases from J, the junction contained 6 bases not matched to a gene. CDR3 sequence: CASRSGGGYTGELFF. CDR3 in DNA: TGTGCCAGCAGGTCAGGGGGCGGCTACACCGGGGAGCTGTTTTTT.

This clonotype was seen a few times. The chain recombines TRBV5-1 with TRBJ2-7; D remains unclear. V lost 8 bases, J lost 4 bases, and 16 bases lay in between. This CDR3 has 13 amino acids. CDR1 and CDR2 from the germline V gene are SGHRS and YFSETQ. The CDR3 protein is CASRVDQSYEQYF. The CDR3 nucleotides are TGCGCCAGTCGGGTGGACCAGAGTTACGAGCAGTACTTC.

This clonotype was seen at least ten times. This chain uses TRBV5-1 with TRBJ2-1, with no clear D. CDR3 length equals 16 residues. Trimming pared 0 bases from V and 0 bases from J, leaving 10 bases between. CDR1 SGHRS and CDR2 YFSETQ come from the germline V gene. Here the CDR3 DNA reads TGCGCCAGCAGCTTGGGACCCGGCCGCTCCTACAATGAGCAGTTCTTC. Protein product: CASSLGPGRSYNEQFF.

The CDR3 region has the DNA TGTGCCAGCAGTTGGGACACGGACCCGATGGAGCTGTTTTTT. Translating gives CASSWDTDPMELFF. The chain joins TRBV6-5 to TRBJ2-2; perhaps TRBD1 as D (6 bases). The CDR3 sequence is 14 residues long. V lost 4 bases and J lost 10, with 16 bases in between. CDR1 is MNHEY, CDR2 SVGAGI, per germline.

In this sample, this clonotype turned up a few times. The chain couples TRBV7-8 to TRBJ2-6, with 8 bases lining up with TRBD1. The CDR3 contains 20 residues. J gave up 0 bases and V 5 bases, and 15 bases lay outside the gene matches. The V gene's germline CDR1 is SGHVS and CDR2 FQNEAQ. The CDR3 loop is CASSLVRTGSLFSGANVLTF. CDR3 coding DNA: TGTGCCAGCAGCCTTGTCCGGACAGGGAGCCTTTTCTCTGGGGCCAACGTCCTGACTTTC.

This clonotype came up many times. Since the CDR3 does not end with the conserved phenylalanine or tryptophan, this likely comes from a read error. No DNA is shown, since the ends of the CDR3 on it are uncertain; the CDR3 is the one TCRdb lists. The V gene is TRBV28, the J gene TRBJ2-7; TRBD1, the D gene given by the table, was not confirmed from the DNA. The CDR3 totals 12 residues, both ends included. CDR1 is MDHEN and CDR2 is SYDVKM in the germline V gene. The CDR3 loop reads CASGRFVRVPYS.

The chain is built from TRBV29-1 and TRBJ2-7; 10 bases align to TRBD1. V shed 6 bases, J shed 3 bases, and the junction held 5 bases outside the gene matches. Germline V CDR1 and CDR2: SQVTM, ANQGSEA. The CDR3 spans 13 residues. CDR3 DNA sequence: TGCAGCGTCAAAAGGGACAGGGGCTACGAGCAGTACTTC. Translating gives CSVKRDRGYEQYF.

V is TRBV12-3 or TRBV12-4 and J is TRBJ2-2, with 11 bases identical to TRBD2. Trimming at V came to 6 bases and at J to 2 bases, leaving 5 bases not matched to a gene. The CDR3 is made up of 16 amino acids. CDR3 sequence (DNA): TGTGCCAGCAGACCCGGGACTAGCGGTAACACCGGGGAGCTGTTTTTT. Translated, it gives CASRPGTSGNTGELFF.

Comment on this clonotype: A clone one base away is much larger, so this may be a read error. The chain is built from TRBV25-1 and TRBJ2-1; tentative D call: TRBD2 (6 bases). Per germline, CDR1 MGHDK and CDR2 SYGVNS. The CDR3 is made up of 16 amino acids. The CDR3 spells CANSVDRDLLYNEQFF. The CDR3 DNA sequence: TGTGCCAACAGTGTGGACCGGGACTTGCTCTACAATGAGCAGTTCTTC.

V gene TRBV7-6 combines with J gene TRBJ1-1; D not certain. V lost 8 bases and J lost 9, with 19 bases in between. The CDR3 contains 13 residues. The germline gives CDR1 SGHVS, CDR2 FNYEAQ. CDR3 loop: CASSTYDGSQAFF. CDR3 in DNA: TGTGCCAGCTCCACTTACGACGGTTCCCAAGCTTTCTTT.